The table lists the clone carrying this T cell receptor (beta chain) with a few counts. The antigen is not known. Only in-frame clones appear in the TCRdb table, and some are missing; sequencing was by immunoSEQ multiplex PCR. Of 100,000 or so clones in the sample, around 80% are singletons; the top ten hold about 26%. This specimen comes from a study of radiotherapy plus CTLA-4 blockade in lung cancer. Across the study: Around 19% of enrolled patients responded objectively, and roughly 30% had disease control.

The study gave focal radiation plus ipilimumab CTLA-4 blockade to patients with chemo-refractory metastatic non-small-cell lung cancer. The V and J ends lost 2 bases and 4 bases, in that order; junction bases with no gene match: 7. Germline V gene lookup returns CDR1 SGHDT and CDR2 YYEEEE. The CDR3 is 15 amino acids. Study results and caveats: Radiotherapy was combined with ipilimumab, and tumor-derived TCR clones then expanded in blood.

The receptor was derived from a human donor with non-small cell lung cancer that progressed on radiotherapy plus ipilimumab. The source material was peripheral blood, sampled from a patient treated with radiotherapy plus ipilimumab. The chain links TRBV5-6 to TRBJ2-3, with TRBD2 matching over 7 bases. The CDR3: CASSFSPGGADTQYF. The DNA of the CDR3 is TGTGCCAGCAGCTTTTCCCCGGGAGGCGCAGATACGCAGTATTTT.